Here is one TCR beta chain with its context. Its antigen is unidentified. This specimen comes from a study of Ad26.COV2.S vaccination and SARS-CoV-2 variants. Turning to the study itself: In the study, Ad26.COV2.S was injected intramuscularly once, or twice 56 days apart. Findings of the study overall: Vaccinees and placebo recipients showed similar non-spike TCR breadth.

The ends were cut back, 2 bases at V and 1 base at J, with 3 bases in the middle. CDR1 is KGHSH, CDR2 LQKENI, per germline. The CDR3 contains 13 residues. Sample treatment: roughly 20 received Ad26.COV2.S at low or high dose, single or two shots; several received placebo; per-sample allocation not given. Specimen acquisition occurred on day 63 following the initial vaccine or placebo injection. Donation was by an adult aged 18-55 years who was in Boston. The protocol was immunoSEQ multiplex PCR, while the TCRdb copy is restricted to in-frame clones and leaves out a portion. Of about 480,000 clones listed, approximately 90% are singletons.

This chain uses TRBV18 with TRBJ2-4; D not resolved. The TCR was taken from a person aged 18-65 years who received the Ad26.COV2.S COVID-19 vaccine or a placebo. The sequenced sample was peripheral blood, obtained in a trial of Ad26.COV2.S vaccine versus placebo. The DNA for the CDR3 is TGTGCCAGCTCACCAGGGGCCAAAAACATTCAGTACTTC. It yields the protein CASSPGAKNIQYF. The full variable domain, in which reference TRBV18 and TRBJ2-4 provide the parts outside the CDR3, is NAGVMQNPRHLVRRRGQEARLRCSPMKGHSHVYWYRQLPEEGLKFMVYLQKENIIDESGMPKERFSAEFPKEGPSILRIQQVVRGDSAAYFCASSPGAKNIQYFGAGTRLSVL.